The 15 T cell receptor beta chains reported below all come from one sample, sequenced in a study of cytomegalovirus exposure and HLA in healthy donors. PCR was performed using 60 Vbeta and 13 Jbeta primers. Clones were read by immunoSEQ multiplex PCR, and TCRdb kept only the in-frame ones, dropping some. Among about 84,000 clones listed, just under 80% were seen once. Sequencing was done on a sample of PBMCs. The receptors were gathered from a male donor in good health and CMV-seropositive.

The CDR3 spells CASSQLAGGSYEQYF. Here the CDR3 DNA reads TGTGCCAGCAGTCAGCTAGCGGGAGGCTCCTACGAGCAGTACTTC. J is TRBJ2-5 and V is TRBV6-5, with 11 bases identical to TRBD2. The better agreement between TRBJ2-7 and the DNA end casts doubt on the J call. Germline CDR1 MNHEY, CDR2 SVGAGI. CDR3 length: 15 residues.

The chain is built from TRBV27 and TRBJ1-5; D gene uncertain. CDR1 MNHEY and CDR2 SMNVEV come from the germline V gene (reference sequence). V was shortened by 4 bases and J by 7 bases, with 11 bases between the two germline ends. This CDR3 comprises 13 residues. CDR3 DNA: TGTGCCAGCAGTTACACTCAGGCCCAGCCCCAGCATTTT. Translating it yields CASSYTQAQPQHF.

This clone appeared a single time. CDR3 coding DNA: TGTGCCAGCAGTTTGGCCCAGACTAATGAAAAACTGTTTTTT. Translating it yields CASSLAQTNEKLFF. V usage is TRBV28 and J usage is TRBJ1-4; unclear D gene. Trimming stripped 3 bases from V and 2 bases from J, with 7 bases between. Per the germline V gene, CDR1 is MDHEN and CDR2 is SYDVKM. The CDR3 is 14 residues long.

This clone was counted once. The chain is built from TRBV28 and TRBJ2-6, with a possible D match to TRBD2 (5 bases). Deletions cut 6 bases from V and 0 bases from J, with 12 bases between. The CDR3 is 16 residues long. Germline V lookup: CDR1 MDHEN, CDR2 SYDVKM. The CDR3 bases are TGTGCCAGCAGCCCGGGATCTAACTCTGGGGCCAACGTCCTGACTTTC. Translation gives CASSPGSNSGANVLTF.

V gene TRBV5-1 combines with J gene TRBJ1-3; D is ambiguous. CDR1 and CDR2 from the germline V gene are SGHRS and YFSETQ. V was pared by 4 bases and J by 2 bases, with 19 bases between. The CDR3 runs to 17 residues. The CDR3: CASSSGVNTMTGNTIYF. The CDR3 bases are TGCGCCAGCAGCAGCGGAGTGAACACAATGACTGGAAACACCATATATTTT. Full variable domain (rest looked up from reference TRBV5-1 and TRBJ1-3): KAGVTQTPRYLIKTRGQQVTLSCSPISGHRSVSWYQQTPGQGLQFLFEYFSETQRNKGNFPGRFSGRQFSNSRSEMNVSTLELGDSALYLCASSSGVNTMTGNTIYFGEGSWLTVV.

The chain recombines TRBV18 with TRBJ2-2; 8 bases are a match to TRBD2. Germline loops: CDR1 KGHSH, CDR2 LQKENI. With 4 bases clipped from V and 5 bases from J, the junction kept 6 bases outside the gene matches. CDR3 length: 15 amino acids. The CDR3 nucleotides are TGTGCCAGCTCACGCCTAAGCGGGAGTACCGGGGAGCTGTTTTTT. It codes for CASSRLSGSTGELFF.

The V call is TRBV6-6, the J call TRBJ1-1; weak D call: TRBD1 (5 bases). The CDR3 runs 12 residues. Germline V gene data show CDR1 as MNHNY and CDR2 as SVGAGI (reference sequence). Trimming removed 7 bases from V and 11 bases from J, with 17 bases in between. Written as DNA, the CDR3 is TGTGCCAGCACCCAGCGGGACGTAGGGGCTTTCTTT. Protein product: CASTQRDVGAFF.

CDR3 amino acids: CASSLSGQGAAEQYF. The DNA for the CDR3 is TGTGCCAGCAGTTTATCCGGACAGGGGGCCGCCGAGCAGTACTTC. The chain is built from TRBV27 and TRBJ2-7; the match to TRBD1 covers 11 bases. Germline loops: CDR1 MNHEY, CDR2 SMNVEV (reference sequence). The CDR3 is 15 residues long. V lost 0 bases, J lost 6 bases, and 4 bases stayed unmatched.

This clone was seen only a few times. The chain is built from TRBV6-5 and TRBJ1-1; no clear D gene. There are 15 residues in the CDR3. V lost 6 bases and J lost 3, with 17 bases in between. Germline CDR1 and CDR2: MNHEY and SVGAGI. The DNA for the CDR3 is TGTGCCAGCAGCCGGAGCGGGAGCGCTTACACTGAAGCTTTCTTT. The encoded protein is CASSRSGSAYTEAFF.

In regard to this clone: One end of the junction is discordant with germline, which a read error may explain. The rearrangement uses TRBV7-9 and TRBJ2-7; 8 nucleotides align to TRBD1. Germline V gene data show CDR1 as SEHNR and CDR2 as FQNEAQ (reference sequence). The CDR3 covers 13 residues. Written as DNA, the CDR3 is TGTTCCAGCAGCTTGGACAGGGTATTAGAGCAGTACTTC. Protein product: CSSSLDRVLEQYF. Filled out from reference TRBV7-9 and TRBJ2-7, the complete variable domain reads DTGVSQNPRHKITKRGQNVTFRCDPISEHNRLYWYRQTLGQGPEFLTYFQNEAQLEKSRLLSDRFSAERPKGSFSTLEIQRTEQGDSAMYLCSSSLDRVLEQYFGPGTRLTVT.

V and J are TRBV6-4 and TRBJ1-1; D perhaps matches TRBD1 (5 bases). With 6 bases removed from V and 5 bases from J, the gap between germline ends came to 13 bases. Germline V CDR1 and CDR2: MRHNA, SNTAGT. The CDR3 loop spans 13 amino acids. CDR3 residues: CASSQDRLTEAFF. The CDR3 DNA follows: TGTGCCAGCAGCCAAGACAGATTGACTGAAGCTTTCTTT.

This chain links TRBV4-3 with TRBJ2-5, with TRBD2 matching 14 bases. Trimming cost V 4 bases and J 1 base; bases outside gene matches: 5. This CDR3 contains 17 residues. The V gene's germline CDR1 is LGHNA and CDR2 YSLEER. The CDR3 here is CASSPGTSGSLQETQYF. The CDR3 bases are TGCGCCAGCAGCCCCGGGACTAGCGGGAGTCTCCAAGAGACCCAGTACTTC.

This clone was observed once. At one of its ends the junction is not consistent with the germline gene, which may arise from a read error. The genes are TRBV27 and TRBJ2-7; 8 positions agree with TRBD2. Germline V lookup: CDR1 MNHEY, CDR2 SMNVEV (reference sequence). The CDR3 is made up of 12 amino acids. CDR3 region: CARAGDVYERYF. CDR3 coding DNA: TGTGCCAGAGCGGGAGACGTTTACGAGCGGTACTTC.

The rearrangement uses TRBV6-1 and TRBJ2-3, with 10 nucleotides matching TRBD1. Trimming removed 6 bases from V and 6 bases from J; junction bases left unmatched: 9. The CDR3 runs 15 residues. Germline CDR1 is MNHNS and CDR2 is SASEGT. Here the CDR3 reads CASSLDRGQKDTQYF. The CDR3 coding sequence is TGTGCCAGCAGCCTTGACAGGGGGCAGAAGGATACGCAGTATTTT.

The chain joins TRBV7-8 to TRBJ2-2, with 12 bases fitting TRBD2. CDR1 is SGHVS and CDR2 is FQNEAQ in the germline V gene. The CDR3 loop spans 15 amino acids. V was pared by 3 bases and J by 9 bases, with 5 bases of the junction left unmatched. CDR3 bases: TGTGCCAGCAGCTTTCTAGCGGGAGGGCCCCGGGAGCTGTTTTTT. The encoded protein is CASSFLAGGPRELFF.